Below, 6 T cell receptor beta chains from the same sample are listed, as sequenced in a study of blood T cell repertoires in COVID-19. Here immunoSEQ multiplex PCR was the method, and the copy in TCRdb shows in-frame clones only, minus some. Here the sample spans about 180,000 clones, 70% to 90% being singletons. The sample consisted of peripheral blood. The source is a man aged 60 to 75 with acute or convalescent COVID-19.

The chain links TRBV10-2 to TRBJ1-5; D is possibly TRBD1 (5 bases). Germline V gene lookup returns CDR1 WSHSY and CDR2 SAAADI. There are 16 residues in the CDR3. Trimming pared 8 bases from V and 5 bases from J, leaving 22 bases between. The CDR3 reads CASRKGGQVVDQPQHF. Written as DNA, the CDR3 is TGCGCCAGCCGAAAGGGCGGACAAGTAGTTGATCAGCCCCAGCATTTT.

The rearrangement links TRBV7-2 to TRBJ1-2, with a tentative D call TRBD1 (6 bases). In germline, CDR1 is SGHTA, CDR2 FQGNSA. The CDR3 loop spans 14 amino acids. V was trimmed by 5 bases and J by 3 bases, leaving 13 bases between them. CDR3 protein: CASSPSGVDYGYTF. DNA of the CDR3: TGTGCCAGCAGCCCCTCAGGGGTGGACTATGGCTACACCTTC.

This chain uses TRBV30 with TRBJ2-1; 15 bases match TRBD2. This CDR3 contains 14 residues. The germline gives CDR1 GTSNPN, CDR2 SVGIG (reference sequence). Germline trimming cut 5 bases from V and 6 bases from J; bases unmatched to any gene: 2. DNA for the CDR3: TGTGCCTGGGGACTAGCGGGAGGGCGCAATGAGCAGTTCTTC. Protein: CAWGLAGGRNEQFF.

The CDR3 reads CASRPGQTLGATEAFF. DNA of the CDR3: TGTGCCAGCAGACCGGGACAGACCCTAGGGGCCACTGAAGCTTTCTTT. V gene TRBV5-6 combines with J gene TRBJ1-1, with 7 bases aligning to TRBD1. Germline V gene lookup returns CDR1 SGHDT and CDR2 YYEEEE. This CDR3 is built from 16 residues. J lost 4 bases, V lost 5 bases, and 14 bases had no gene match.

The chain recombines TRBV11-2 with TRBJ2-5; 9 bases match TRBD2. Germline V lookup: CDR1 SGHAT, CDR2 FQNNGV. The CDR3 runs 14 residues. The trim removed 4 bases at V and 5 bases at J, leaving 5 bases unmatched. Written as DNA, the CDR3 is TGTGCCAGCAGCTCTAGCGGGGCCGGGGAGACCCAGTACTTC. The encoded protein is CASSSSGAGETQYF.

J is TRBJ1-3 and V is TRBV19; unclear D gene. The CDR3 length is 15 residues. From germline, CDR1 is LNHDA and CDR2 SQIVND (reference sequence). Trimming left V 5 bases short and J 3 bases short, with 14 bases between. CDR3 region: CASSPSRGGGNTIYF. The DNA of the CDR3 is TGTGCCAGTAGTCCATCCCGGGGTGGTGGAAACACCATATATTTT.